This TCR beta chain was found in a study of tissue T cells after allogeneic stem cell transplantation. This clone was counted a few times. Gene names are mouse gene names. Read data end 1 residue before the CDR3 end; the end is taken from the germline J gene. Indicated time point: mouse harvest day 14 after allogeneic transplant. Tail vein injection delivered 10^7 T-cell-depleted bone marrow cells and 10^6 splenic CD5+ T cells. Tissues came from B6→BALB/c major-mismatch GVHD mice at day 7 or 14. Trimming removed 2 bases from V and 0 bases from J, with 4 bases in between. Germline CDR1 and CDR2: KGHPV and FQNQEV (reference sequence). This CDR3 has 13 residues. Survey-depth TCRbeta CDR3 sequencing reported V/J genes and productive frequencies. Clones were sequenced by immunoSEQ multiplex PCR, and TCRdb holds only the in-frame ones, with some missing. The table includes a few thousand clones, 46% detected once.

The rearrangement uses TRBV26 and TRBJ1-1; D remains ambiguous. Material: gut tissue. The clonotype was recovered from a female BALB/c mouse given C57BL/6 T cells with graft-versus-host disease after an allogeneic hematopoietic cell transplant. Partial CDR3 DNA: TGTGCCAGCAGTCTGCTCCAGAACACAGAAGTCTTC. Its protein is CASSLLQNTEVF. The whole CDR3 sequence is CASSLLQNTEVFF.